A single sample is the source of the 2 T cell receptor beta chains below, sequenced in a study of beta chain features in type 1 diabetes. Sequenced material consisted of expressed TCRB transcripts (all of the isolated RNA was reverse transcribed). The data were produced by immunoSEQ multiplex PCR, yet TCRdb's version contains in-frame clones alone and is incomplete. The repertoire holds approximately 380,000 clones, about 14% seen once, with about 0.02% in the top ten. The material sequenced was naive CD4+ T cells from blood. These TCRs come from a woman between 18 and 29 years old in good health.

The chain joins TRBV5-1 to TRBJ2-1; D is undetermined. Germline CDR1 is SGHRS and CDR2 is YFSETQ. V was trimmed by 5 bases and J by 7 bases, leaving 13 bases between them. This CDR3 has 13 amino acids. As DNA, the CDR3 is TGCGCCAGCAGGGAGTTAGCTGTGAATGAGCAGTTCTTC. Encoded protein: CASRELAVNEQFF.

This clone was seen more than once but under ten times. The V call is TRBV25-1, the J call TRBJ2-1; a possible D gene is TRBD2 (6 bases). The CDR3 runs 14 residues. The V gene's germline CDR1 is MGHDK and CDR2 SYGVNS. The V end was cut by 6 bases, the J end by 2 bases, with 11 bases between. CDR3 bases: TGTGCCAGCAGGACTAGTCTTCCCTACAATGAGCAGTTCTTC. It yields the protein CASRTSLPYNEQFF.